This T cell receptor (beta chain) was identified during a study of T cell responses to AZD1222 COVID-19 vaccine. Study-level results: Reportedly, nearly half the spike-specific TCRs target unmutated variant regions. Recipients of AZD1222 seropositive at baseline numbered only five or six. In a largely white British group with more females than males, clonal diversity was possibly underestimated.

A word on this clone: Its antigen is still unknown.

Second-dose intervals near 4 or 12 weeks were combined. Data came from immunoSEQ multiplex PCR; TCRdb stores just in-frame clones and leaves some out. This table holds nearly 35,000 clones, 75% to 85% found once. This receptor was taken from an adult who received the AZD1222 COVID-19 vaccine. Source: peripheral blood, taken 28 days after the second AZD1222 dose.

For the CDR3, the DNA is TGTGCCAGCAGCTTGGTCCTAGGGGGCGAGTATGGCTACACCTTC. This encodes CASSLVLGGEYGYTF. V gene TRBV5-6 combines with J gene TRBJ1-2, with 7 bases that match TRBD1. V lost 0 bases and J lost 5; bases outside the gene matches: 7. The CDR3 runs to 15 residues. CDR1 is SGHDT, CDR2 YYEEEE, per germline. The full variable domain, with the rest looked up from reference TRBV5-6 and TRBJ1-2, is DAGVTQSPTHLIKTRGQQVTLRCSPKSGHDTVSWYQQALGQGPQFIFQYYEEEERQRGNFPDRFSGHQFPNYSSELNVNALLLGDSALYLCASSLVLGGEYGYTFGSGTRLTVV.